The TCR beta chain under discussion was sequenced for a study of patients and donors after allogeneic stem cell transplantation. TCRdb re-analysed the RT-PCR reads in MiXCR, keeping a single row per CDR3 protein. The sample records approximately 410,000 distinct CDR3 sequences, approximately 16% being singletons. V was pared by 2 bases and J by 5 bases, with 13 bases between. The CDR3 runs to 14 residues. In germline, CDR1 is MNHEY, CDR2 SMNVEV (reference sequence). This sequence joins TRBV27 and TRBJ2-7; D might be TRBD1 (5 bases). The sample taken for sequencing was blood, either unsorted or a sorted T cell fraction (not recorded which). The clonotype originates from a human donor who was either an allogeneic HSCT recipient or a stem cell or donor lymphocyte infusion donor (not recorded which). It is not recorded whose cells these are; they may come from a transplant donor. CDR3 protein: CASSLGQGRNEQYF. In DNA form, the CDR3 reads TGTGCCAGCAGTTTAGGTCAGGGTAGGAACGAGCAGTACTTC.